This T cell receptor beta chain came from a study of human T cells and chemical hapten exposure. The study, taken as a whole, reports: Positive correlation was observed between PT1 expanded TCR counts and patch test score.

On this clonotype itself: What it binds is not known.

Time point: patch test 1, 2 weeks after DPC sensitization. As to treatment: therapeutic diphenylcyclopropenone sensitization with weekly scalp DPC. The study drew its donors from alopecia patients who were 18 to 70 years old and suitable for DPC. Via MiXCR, TCRdb re-called the RACE reads, giving one row per CDR3 protein. The repertoire has 350,000 or so distinct CDR3 sequences, about 7% of them found once; the top ten carry approximately 8.9%. This CDR3 is built from 14 residues. J was trimmed by 5 bases and V by 5 bases; bases with no gene match: 5. The clonotype comes from a woman aged 18-29 years with alopecia areata. Some clones in this sample may be carry-over from other donors' samples. The input for sequencing was whole blood, taken in connection with sensitization to the hapten diphenylcyclopropenone (DPC). The J gene is TRBJ1-4, the V gene TRBV12-3 or TRBV12-4, with TRBD1 matching over 7 bases. As DNA, the CDR3 is TGTGCCAGCAGTCGAGACAGGGAGAATGAAAAACTGTTTTTT. Translation: CASSRDRENEKLFF.